This paragraph covers one T cell receptor (beta chain) sequence. Its antigen is not yet known. Per-base quality was not reported, and no clone a single base away is much larger than it. The sample belongs to a study of blood T cell repertoires in COVID-19 (TCRdb year 2020). As for the study more broadly: Samples from collaborators originated in the United States, Italy and Spain and spanned both the acute and convalescent phases of COVID-19. The prospective study material was composed of cDNA or gDNA derived from T cells, B-cell-depleted T cells, or PBMCs. The dataset comprised deeply sampled blood TCRbeta repertoires from subjects exposed to, actively infected with, or recovered from COVID-19. The repertoires were made available in a free public database intended to serve as a resource for research on the immune response to SARS-CoV-2. The samples were drawn from the first 160 participants of the ongoing ImmuneRACE study and from more than 1,000 subjects provided by 6 global collaborators. Nearly every sample came with metadata listing a de-identified subject ID, COVID-19 status, age in years and sex. Where HLA class I and class II types were available, the types were taken from metadata supplied by the sample provider, not from assay-based typing.

Broad study findings and their caveats: The quantity of clinical and demographic metadata differed by source and by participant and was supplied without curation.

CDR1 and CDR2 were assigned from the germline V gene (reference sequence) as GTSNPN and SVGIG. Trimming removed 0 bases from V and 6 bases from J; the gene matches leave 8 bases unexplained. Including the terminal cysteine and phenylalanine, the CDR3 comprises 16 residues. The sequence is cut down to CDR3 DNA, 48 bases in frame from base 1. Enrolling through a virtual design, the prospective study's participants ranged in age from roughly 18 to 95 years and lived across 24 United States geographic areas. To assign participants to cohorts, the prospective study relied on clinical history that participants themselves reported in a screening survey and a study questionnaire. In the prospective study, mobile phlebotomists collected whole blood, serum and a nasopharyngeal or oropharyngeal swab from each participant. Additional blood draws and questionnaires over an approximately two-month period could optionally be provided by prospective study participants. Prospective study blood samples were shipped either frozen or at room temperature before DNA extraction.

TCRbeta CDR3 regions were amplified from genomic DNA by means of the immunoSEQ Assay, a bias-controlled multiplex PCR. The original methods were these. The number of nucleated cells in each sample was estimated by amplification of reference gene primers within the assay. To quantify the absolute abundance of each unique TCRbeta CDR3 rearrangement, sequence reads were collapsed and filtered. For each sample, productive Simpson clonality was calculated as the square root of Simpson's diversity index over productive rearrangements. The table was pulled from immuneACCESS by TCRdb, which kept in-frame rearrangements only. Such tables lose some clones; where checked, under half of the loss comes from unresolved V genes, and the rest has no known cause. V and J calls and clone size come straight from that table; D and trimming were deduced from the DNA. The sample profile shows 200,000 to 250,000 clones; over 80% of them were found once. The ten largest clones take up around a tenth of the sample.

The sequence links TRBV30 to TRBJ2-1, and TRBD2 aligns with 10 junction nucleotides. This TCR came from a man younger than 35 with acute COVID-19. What was sequenced was PBMCs or T cells enriched from blood (not recorded which). CDR3 region: CAWSVRGLAGVNEQFF. Read as DNA, the sequence is TGTGCCTGGAGTGTACGGGGCCTAGCGGGAGTCAATGAGCAGTTCTTC.